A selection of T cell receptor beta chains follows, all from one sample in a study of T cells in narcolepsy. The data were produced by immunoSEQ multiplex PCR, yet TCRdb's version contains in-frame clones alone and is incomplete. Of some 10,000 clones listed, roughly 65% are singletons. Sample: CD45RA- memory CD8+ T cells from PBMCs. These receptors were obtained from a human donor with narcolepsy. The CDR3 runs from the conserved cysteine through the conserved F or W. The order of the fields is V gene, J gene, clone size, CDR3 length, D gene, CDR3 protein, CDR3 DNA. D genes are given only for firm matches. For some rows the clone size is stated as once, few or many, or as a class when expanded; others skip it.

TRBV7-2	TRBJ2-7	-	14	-	CASSLVGQSDEQYF	TGTGCCAGCAGCTTGGTAGGACAATCGGACGAGCAGTACTTC
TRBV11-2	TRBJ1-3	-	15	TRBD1	CASVKGTDSGNTIYF	TGTGCCAGCGTCAAGGGGACAGACTCTGGAAACACCATATATTTT
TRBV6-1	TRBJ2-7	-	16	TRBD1	CASSEPDRGFSYEQYF	TGTGCCAGCAGTGAGCCGGACAGGGGCTTCTCCTACGAGCAGTACTTC
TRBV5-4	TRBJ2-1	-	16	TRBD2	CASSLGGLAGWNEQFF	TGTGCCAGCAGCTTGGGGGGACTAGCGGGGTGGAATGAGCAGTTCTTC
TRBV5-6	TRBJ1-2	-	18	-	CASSPSRVTARANYGYTF	TGTGCCAGCAGCCCATCCCGGGTAACAGCTAGAGCTAACTATGGCTACACCTTC
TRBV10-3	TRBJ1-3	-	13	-	CAISDGVGNTIYF	TGTGCCATCAGTGACGGGGTTGGAAACACCATATATTTT
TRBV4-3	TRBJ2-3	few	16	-	CASSQDLARGTDTQYF	TGCGCCAGCAGCCAAGATCTGGCCCGGGGGACAGATACGCAGTATTTT
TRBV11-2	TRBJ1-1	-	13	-	CASSLWGKTEAFF	TGTGCCAGCAGCTTATGGGGGAAGACTGAAGCTTTCTTT
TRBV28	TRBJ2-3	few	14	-	CASSPPAWADTQYF	TGTGCCAGCAGTCCACCTGCCTGGGCAGATACGCAGTATTTT
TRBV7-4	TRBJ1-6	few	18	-	CASNPGPEGRHSDSPLHF	TGTGCCAGCAACCCGGGACCAGAGGGAAGGCATTCGGATTCACCCCTCCACTTT